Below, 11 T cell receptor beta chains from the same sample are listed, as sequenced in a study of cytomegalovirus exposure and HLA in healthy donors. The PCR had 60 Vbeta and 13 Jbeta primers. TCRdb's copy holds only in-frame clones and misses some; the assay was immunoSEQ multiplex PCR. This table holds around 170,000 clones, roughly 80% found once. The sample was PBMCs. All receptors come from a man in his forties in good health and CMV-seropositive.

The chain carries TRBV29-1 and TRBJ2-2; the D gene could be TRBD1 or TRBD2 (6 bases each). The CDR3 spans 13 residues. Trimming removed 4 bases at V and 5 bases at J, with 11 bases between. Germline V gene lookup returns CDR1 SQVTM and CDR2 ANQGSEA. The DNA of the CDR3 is TGCAGCGTTGTAGAGGGGGGTACCGGGGAGCTGTTTTTT. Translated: CSVVEGGTGELFF.

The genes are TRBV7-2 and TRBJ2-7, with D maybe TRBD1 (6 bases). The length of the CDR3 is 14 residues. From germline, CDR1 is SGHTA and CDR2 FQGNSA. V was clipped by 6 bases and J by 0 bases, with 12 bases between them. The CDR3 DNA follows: TGTGCCAGCAGGTCAGGGGTCCCCTCCTACGAGCAGTACTTC. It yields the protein CASRSGVPSYEQYF.

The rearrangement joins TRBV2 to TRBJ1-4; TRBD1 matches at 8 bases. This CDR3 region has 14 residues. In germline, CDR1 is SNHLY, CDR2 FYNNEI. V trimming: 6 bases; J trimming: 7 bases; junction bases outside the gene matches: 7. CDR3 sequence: CASRATGVGEKLFF. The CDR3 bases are TGTGCCAGCAGGGCGACAGGGGTTGGTGAAAAACTGTTTTTT.

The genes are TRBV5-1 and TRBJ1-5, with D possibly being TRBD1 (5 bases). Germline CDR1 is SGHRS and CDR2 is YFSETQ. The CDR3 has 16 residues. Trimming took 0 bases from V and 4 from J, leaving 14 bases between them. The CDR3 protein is CASSLGQFGGNQPQHF. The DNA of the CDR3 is TGCGCCAGCAGCTTGGGACAGTTTGGAGGGAATCAGCCCCAGCATTTT.

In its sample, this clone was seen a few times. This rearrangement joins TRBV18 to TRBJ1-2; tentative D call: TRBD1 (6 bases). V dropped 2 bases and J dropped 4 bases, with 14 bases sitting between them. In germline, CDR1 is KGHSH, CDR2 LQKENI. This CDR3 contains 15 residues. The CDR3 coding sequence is TGTGCCAGCTCACCAAGGACTCAGGGGCCCTATGGCTACACCTTC. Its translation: CASSPRTQGPYGYTF.

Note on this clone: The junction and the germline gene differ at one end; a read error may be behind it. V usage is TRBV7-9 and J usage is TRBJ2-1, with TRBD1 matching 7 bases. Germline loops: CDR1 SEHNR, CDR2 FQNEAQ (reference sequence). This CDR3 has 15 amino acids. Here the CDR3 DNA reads TGTTCCAGCAACTCGGGACAGCACTCTCCTAATGAGCAGTTCTTC. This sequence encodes CSSNSGQHSPNEQFF.

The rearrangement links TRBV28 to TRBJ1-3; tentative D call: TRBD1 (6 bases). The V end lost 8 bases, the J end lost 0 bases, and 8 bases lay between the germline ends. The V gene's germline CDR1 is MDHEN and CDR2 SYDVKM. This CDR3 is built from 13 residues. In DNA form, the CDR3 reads TGTGCCAGCCGCAGGGGCTCTGGAAACACCATATATTTT. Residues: CASRRGSGNTIYF.

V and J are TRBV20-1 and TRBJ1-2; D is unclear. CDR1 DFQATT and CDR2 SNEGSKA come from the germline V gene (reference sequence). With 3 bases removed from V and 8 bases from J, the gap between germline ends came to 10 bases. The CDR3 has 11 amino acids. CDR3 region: CSARGVKGYTF. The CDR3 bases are TGCAGTGCTAGGGGAGTAAAGGGCTACACCTTC.

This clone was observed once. CDR3: CASSPRRTGLNTEAFF. CDR3 coding DNA: TGTGCCAGCAGCCCCCGGAGGACAGGTCTGAACACTGAAGCTTTCTTT. The chain links TRBV11-2 to TRBJ1-1, with TRBD1 matching 7 bases. The trim removed 5 bases at V and 0 bases at J, leaving 9 bases unmatched. There are 16 residues in the CDR3. Per germline, CDR1 SGHAT and CDR2 FQNNGV. Drawing the rest from reference TRBV11-2 and TRBJ1-1, the complete variable domain is EAGVAQSPRYKIIEKRQSVAFWCNPISGHATLYWYQQILGQGPKLLIQFQNNGVVDDSQLPKDRFSAERLKGVDSTLKIQPAKLEDSAVYLCASSPRRTGLNTEAFFGQGTRLTVV.

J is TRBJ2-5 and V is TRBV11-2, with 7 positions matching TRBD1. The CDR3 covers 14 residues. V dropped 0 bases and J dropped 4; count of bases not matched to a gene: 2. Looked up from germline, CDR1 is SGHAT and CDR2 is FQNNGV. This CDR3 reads CASSLEGGGETQYF. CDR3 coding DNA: TGTGCCAGCAGCTTAGAAGGGGGCGGAGAGACCCAGTACTTC.

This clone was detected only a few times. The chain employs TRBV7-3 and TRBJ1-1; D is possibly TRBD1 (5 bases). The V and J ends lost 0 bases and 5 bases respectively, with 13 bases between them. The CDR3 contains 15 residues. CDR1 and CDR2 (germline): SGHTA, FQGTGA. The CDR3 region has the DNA TGTGCCAGCAGCTTAACTTCGCGGGGGGGGACTGAAGCTTTCTTT. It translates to CASSLTSRGGTEAFF. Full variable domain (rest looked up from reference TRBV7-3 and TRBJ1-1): GAGVSQTPSNKVTEKGKYVELRCDPISGHTALYWYRQSLGQGPEFLIYFQGTGAADDSGLPNDRFFAVRPEGSVSTLKIQRTERGDSAVYLCASSLTSRGGTEAFFGQGTRLTVV.